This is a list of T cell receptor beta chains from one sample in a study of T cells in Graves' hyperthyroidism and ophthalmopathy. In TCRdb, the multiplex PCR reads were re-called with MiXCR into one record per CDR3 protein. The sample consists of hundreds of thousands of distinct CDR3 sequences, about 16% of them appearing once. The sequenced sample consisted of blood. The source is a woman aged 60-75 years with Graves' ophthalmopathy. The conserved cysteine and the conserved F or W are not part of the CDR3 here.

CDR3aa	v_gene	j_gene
ASSDEARAY	TRBV2	TRBJ2-5
ASSPGTNYEQY	TRBV3-1	TRBJ2-7
ASSQRGQTYTEAF	TRBV6-1	TRBJ1-1
SARGRGAAGEQY	TRBV20-1	TRBJ2-7
ASSQDQLAVGNEQF	TRBV4-2	TRBJ2-1
ASSLGGVRYEQF	TRBV28	TRBJ2-1
ASSLSIDRSNQPQH	TRBV27	TRBJ1-5
ASSLDRAGLNTEAF	TRBV7-2	TRBJ1-1
ASSLAAGGVETQY	TRBV5-1	TRBJ2-5
ASSPGDTQY	TRBV6-1	TRBJ2-3
ASSHFPGSYNEQF	TRBV27	TRBJ2-1
ASSPFIPGQPNTEAF	TRBV25-1	TRBJ1-1
SVRRAGGFYEQY	TRBV29-1	TRBJ2-7
ASRGTGESSYEQY	TRBV6-1	TRBJ2-7
ASSLTAGGPDTQY	TRBV7-3	TRBJ2-3
SLRAGMSTDTQY	TRBV20-1	TRBJ2-3
ASSVAGANEAF	TRBV9	TRBJ1-1
SVGLAGNTGELF	TRBV29-1	TRBJ2-2
ASSLGTSGSYEQY	TRBV5-1	TRBJ2-7
SASLGQGASTDTQY	TRBV20-1	TRBJ2-3
ASSGGASGPRGDEQF	TRBV5-6	TRBJ2-1
ASSLSDRGNYGYT	TRBV27	TRBJ1-2
ASSPGTGNTEAF	TRBV5-1	TRBJ1-1
ASSPRTGEKLF	TRBV7-8	TRBJ1-4
ATKGGGASTEAF	TRBV3-1	TRBJ1-1
ASSFGPTRSLHEQF	TRBV28	TRBJ2-1
ASSPRVAGTQETQY	TRBV19	TRBJ2-5
SARDATRGIQPQH	TRBV20-1	TRBJ1-5
ASSPDTYNEQF	TRBV19	TRBJ2-1
ASFGQGSLDTEAF	TRBV19	TRBJ1-1
SAASEGTVYEQY	TRBV29-1	TRBJ2-7
ASSSGPGVIYEQY	TRBV19	TRBJ2-7
ASSPQASGNTIY	TRBV3-1	TRBJ1-3
ASSISPRLAFEQF	TRBV19	TRBJ2-1
ASRGGTSQPDTQY	TRBV19	TRBJ2-3
ASSPLVGDTEAF	TRBV18	TRBJ1-1
ASSFIPARGIEQY	TRBV7-9	TRBJ2-7
ASSLAPHGLGNEQF	TRBV5-1	TRBJ2-1